This is a list of T cell receptor beta chains from one sample in a study of blood T cell repertoires in COVID-19. TCRdb's copy holds only in-frame clones and misses some; the assay was immunoSEQ multiplex PCR. This sample carries 110,000 or so clones, roughly 79% of them seen once, and the ten largest clones take about 10%. The source material was peripheral blood. The receptor source for this set is a human donor in a cohort sampled during active COVID-19. The CDR3 runs from the conserved cysteine through the conserved F or W. The D gene is left open where the match is weak. A row's size may be missing; if present it is once, few, many or a size class.

D gene,clone size,J gene,V gene,CDR3 protein,CDR3 DNA
NA,NA,TRBJ2-5,TRBV9,CASSVDPGVDASQYF,TGTGCCAGCAGCGTAGATCCGGGAGTTGACGCGTCCCAGTACTTC
NA,NA,TRBJ1-4,TRBV30,CAWRGRVTNEKLFF,TGTGCCTGGAGGGGGAGGGTCACTAATGAAAAACTGTTTTTT
TRBD1,NA,TRBJ1-1,TRBV18,CASSYSRTGGFRNTEAFF,TGTGCCAGCTCATACAGCAGGACAGGGGGCTTTAGGAACACTGAAGCTTTCTTT
NA,NA,TRBJ2-7,TRBV5-4,CAIRDLERKSYEQYF,TGTGCCATCCGGGACTTGGAACGTAAGTCCTACGAGCAGTACTTC
NA,NA,TRBJ1-3,TRBV11-2,CASSLAFGGVGSGNTIYF,TGTGCCAGCAGCTTAGCGTTCGGGGGAGTAGGTTCTGGAAACACCATATATTTT
NA,medium-sized,TRBJ2-7,TRBV27,CASSLIAGSHEQYF,TGTGCCAGCAGTTTAATAGCCGGGAGTCACGAGCAGTACTTC
NA,NA,TRBJ2-6,TRBV7-2,CASSLQVSGANVLTF,TGTGCCAGCAGCTTACAGGTCTCTGGGGCCAACGTCCTGACTTTC
NA,once,TRBJ1-6,TRBV6-2/TRBV6-3,CASSSGKLQRNNSPLHF,TGTGCCAGCAGTTCCGGCAAGCTCCAGAGGAATAATTCACCCCTCCACTTT
NA,once,TRBJ1-1,TRBV6-5,CASSYLPVNTEAFF,TGTGCCAGCAGTTACCTTCCAGTGAACACTGAAGCTTTCTTT
TRBD1,NA,TRBJ2-7,TRBV3-1/TRBV3-2,CASSSRTGSHEQYF,TGTGCCAGCAGCTCACGGACAGGGTCCCACGAGCAGTACTTC
NA,NA,TRBJ1-1,TRBV9,CASSVAENTEAFF,TGTGCCAGCAGCGTAGCAGAAAACACTGAAGCTTTCTTT
NA,once,TRBJ2-7,TRBV9,CASSEGETYEQYF,TGTGCCAGCAGCGAGGGGGAGACCTACGAGCAGTACTTC
NA,few,TRBJ2-7,TRBV19,CASSMARGDEQYF,TGTGCCAGTAGTATGGCTAGGGGCGACGAGCAGTACTTC
NA,NA,TRBJ2-1,TRBV11-1,CASSSLTPTSEQFF,TGTGCCAGCAGCTCGTTAACCCCCACAAGTGAGCAGTTCTTC
NA,NA,TRBJ1-3,TRBV6-5,CASSTGSSGNTIYF,TGTGCCAGCTCAACGGGAAGCTCTGGAAACACCATATATTTT
TRBD1,NA,TRBJ1-1,TRBV6-5,CASSYPDRNEAFF,TGTGCCAGCAGTTACCCGGACAGGAATGAAGCTTTCTTT